This T cell receptor (beta chain) was identified during a study of CD4 T cells in relation to SARS-CoV-2 and coronaviruses. Study at large: Shared crossreactive spike epitopes were mapped to their HLA restriction.

General study findings and limits: According to naive versus memory sequencing, detected responses are memory recall, not newly primed. Crossreactivity was assessed only for spike protein, not other viral proteins. Approximately 65% of donors had memory CD4+ clonotypes crossrecognizing SARS-CoV-2 and common cold coronavirus spike.

The V and J ends lost 1 base and 8 bases respectively, with 11 bases between them. CDR3 length: 13 residues. CDR1 and CDR2 (germline): LGHDT, YNNKEL (reference sequence). As concerns this clone: Antigen unknown.

Assay: immunoSEQ multiplex PCR; the TCRdb copy retains only in-frame clones and omits some. The data hold approximately 70,000 clones, with just over 90% observed a single time. Unexposed donor CD4+ T cells date from 2011-2018, before the COVID-19 pandemic. This chain links TRBV3-1 (or the pseudogene TRBV3-2) with TRBJ1-2; D not certain. This sequence was found in a human donor in good health. The sequenced material came from naive CD4+ T cells from PBMCs. The subset: naive CD4+ T cells isolated by negative enrichment. Here the CDR3 reads CASSQVAVGGYTF. CDR3 nucleotide sequence: TGTGCCAGCAGCCAAGTGGCGGTCGGCGGCTACACCTTC.